This passage covers 11 T cell receptor beta chains from one sample sequenced in a study of molecular identifiers for immune sequencing clone quantification. TCRdb recomputed calls from the PCR reads with MiXCR, one row per CDR3 protein. Of about 60,000 distinct CDR3 sequences in the sample, 15% to 20% are singletons; the top ten hold around 1.6%. Sequencing used naive CD8+ T cells from blood, with Jurkat cell RNA spiked in. The subset is: FACS-sorted CD8+CD4-CCR7+CD45RA+ naive T cells. All receptors come from a human donor in good health. Some libraries in this study had Jurkat cell RNA spiked in.

This clonotype was observed a handful of times. The chain combines TRBV15 with TRBJ2-7, with D perhaps TRBD1 (5 bases). This CDR3 has 15 amino acids. CDR1 LNHNV and CDR2 YYDKDF come from the germline V gene (reference sequence). V lost 0 bases and J lost 3, with 12 bases in between. CDR3 region: CATSRDYNRIYEQYF. The CDR3, as DNA: TGTGCCACCAGCAGAGATTACAACAGGATCTACGAGCAGTACTTC.

This clonotype occurred many times. This chain connects TRBV28 to TRBJ2-2, with D perhaps given as TRBD1 or TRBD2 (5 bases each). Per the germline V gene, CDR1 is MDHEN and CDR2 is SYDVKM. The CDR3 consists of 18 residues. V was shortened by 7 bases and J by 2 bases, with 23 bases between the two germline ends. The CDR3 region is CASTDSLDWGPNTGELFF. CDR3 sequence (DNA): TGTGCCAGCACCGACTCCCTCGATTGGGGACCCAACACCGGGGAGCTGTTTTTT.

Turning to this clonotype: This may stem from a read error, because a much larger clone lies one nucleotide away. The chain employs TRBV7-2 and TRBJ2-5; TRBD2 matches 8 bases. This CDR3 comprises 15 residues. CDR1 and CDR2 from the germline V gene are SGHTA and FQGNSA. V gave up 5 bases and J gave up 5 bases; unmatched junction bases: 10. The CDR3 region is CASSRNSGIAETQYF. The CDR3 bases are TGTGCCAGCAGCCGCAATAGCGGGATCGCGGAGACCCAGTACTTC.

A remark on this clonotype: Being one base from a much bigger clone, this may be a read error. This chain connects TRBV5-3 to TRBJ1-1; D is ambiguous. TRBV5-3 carries the ORF label, with uncertain function. This CDR3 comprises 14 residues. The DNA for the CDR3 is TGTGTCAGCAGCTATTACTGGGGAAACACTGAAGCTTTCTTT. Encoded protein: CVSSYYWGNTEAFF.

This clonotype was seen ten or more times. The chain joins TRBV10-2 to TRBJ2-7, with D unclear. CDR3 length: 11 residues. The germline gives CDR1 WSHSY, CDR2 SAAADI. With 3 bases removed from V and 2 bases from J, the gap between germline ends came to 2 bases. The CDR3 protein is CASSDTYEQYF. The CDR3 DNA is TGCGCCAGCAGTGACACCTACGAGCAGTACTTC.

In this sample, this clonotype turned up many times. The chain has TRBV29-1 and TRBJ2-7, with TRBD1 matching 9 bases. Trimming cost V 3 bases and J 3 bases; bases outside gene matches: 6. The germline CDR1 and CDR2 sequences are SQVTM and ANQGSEA. The CDR3 has 14 residues. The CDR3 coding sequence is TGCAGCGTTGATGGCGGACAGGGGATCTACGAGCAGTACTTC. It translates to CSVDGGQGIYEQYF.

The rearrangement uses TRBV7-6 and TRBJ2-1; D unclear. The CDR3 is 12 residues long. The V gene lost 5 bases and the J gene lost 11 bases, with 13 bases spanning the gap. From germline, CDR1 is SGHVS and CDR2 FNYEAQ. The CDR3 coding sequence is TGTGCCAGCAGCCCCGACCCCTCCAAGCAGTTCTTC. Translated: CASSPDPSKQFF.

This clonotype was recorded at least ten times. The CDR3 DNA reads as TGTGCCAGCAGGTACGGATTTGATACGCAGTATTTT. It encodes CASRYGFDTQYF. This chain joins TRBV6-2 or TRBV6-3 and TRBJ2-3, with no clear D. CDR3 size: 12 residues. The V gene's germline CDR1 is MNHEY and CDR2 SVGEGT. Trimming shortened V by 6 bases and J by 6 bases, and 10 bases separated the two germline ends.

This clonotype was seen at least ten times. The chain couples TRBV21-1 to TRBJ1-2. TRBV21-1 is termed a pseudogene. This CDR3 is built from 10 residues. As DNA, the CDR3 is TGTGCCAGCAGTAAAAGGGGGCTATCCTTC. This encodes CASSKRGLSF.

On this clonotype itself: Compared with germline, one end of the junction differs, possibly owing to a read error. This chain joins TRBV15 and TRBJ2-7; D is undetermined. The germline gives CDR1 LNHNV, CDR2 YYDKDF (reference sequence). The CDR3 is 15 residues long. CDR3 sequence: CTTSRDGEDSYEQYF. The CDR3 nucleotides read TGTACCACCAGCAGAGATGGAGAGGACTCCTACGAGCAGTACTTC.

In this sample, this clonotype turned up many times. The V and J genes are TRBV5-4 and TRBJ2-7; D is uncertain. The germline V and J ends were trimmed by 4 bases and 6 bases, with 8 bases remaining between them. Germline CDR1 is SGHNT and CDR2 is YYREEE (reference sequence). The CDR3 loop spans 11 amino acids. As DNA, the CDR3 is TGTGCCAGCAGCCTGATGGGCGAGCAGTACTTC. Protein product: CASSLMGEQYF.